This passage covers 27 T cell receptor beta chains from one sample sequenced in a study of blood T cell repertoires in COVID-19. Assay: immunoSEQ multiplex PCR; the TCRdb copy retains only in-frame clones and omits some. The sample includes some 220,000 clones, around 83% seen only once; the top ten take 5.2%. What was sequenced was peripheral blood. The receptors originated from a woman in her 70s with COVID-19, enrolled during active disease.

This chain uses TRBV27 with TRBJ2-7; 8 bases map to TRBD1. This CDR3 has 14 amino acids. Germline lookup yields CDR1 MNHEY and CDR2 SMNVEV (reference sequence). J lost 6 bases, V lost 4 bases, and 8 bases had no gene match. Written as DNA, the CDR3 is TGTGCCAGCAGTTCCGACAGGGGAAGTCGCGAGCAGTACTTC. It codes for CASSSDRGSREQYF.

The J gene is TRBJ2-3, the V gene TRBV11-2; TRBD2 matches 10 bases. Germline V gives CDR1 SGHAT, CDR2 FQNNGV. The trim removed 0 bases at V and 4 bases at J, leaving 7 bases unmatched. The length of the CDR3 is 17 residues. The CDR3: CASSLDRASGSSDTQYF. The CDR3 DNA sequence: TGTGCCAGCAGCTTAGACCGGGCTAGCGGGAGTTCAGATACGCAGTATTTT. The full variable domain, completed using reference TRBV11-2 and TRBJ2-3, is EAGVAQSPRYKIIEKRQSVAFWCNPISGHATLYWYQQILGQGPKLLIQFQNNGVVDDSQLPKDRFSAERLKGVDSTLKIQPAKLEDSAVYLCASSLDRASGSSDTQYFGPGTRLTVL.

The chain is built from TRBV28 and TRBJ2-1; D perhaps matches TRBD1 (5 bases). CDR1 MDHEN and CDR2 SYDVKM come from the germline V gene. Deletions cut 6 bases from V and 9 bases from J, with 15 bases between. The CDR3 is made up of 13 amino acids. This chain's CDR3 is CASRTGQRGEQFF. CDR3 DNA sequence: TGTGCCAGCAGAACCGGGCAAAGGGGTGAGCAGTTCTTC.

The genes are TRBV18 and TRBJ1-2; 8 positions agree with TRBD1. Germline V gene sequence: CDR1 KGHSH, CDR2 LQKENI. V was pared by 6 bases and J by 4 bases, with 10 bases of the junction left unmatched. The CDR3 is 15 residues long. DNA for the CDR3: TGTGCCAGCTCTGATTTCACAGGGGGTGTCTATGGCTACACCTTC. Its protein product is CASSDFTGGVYGYTF.

The gene calls are TRBV7-9 and TRBJ2-2; D is possibly TRBD1 (6 bases). With 5 bases removed from V and 3 bases from J, the gap between germline ends came to 10 bases. Germline CDR1 and CDR2: SEHNR and FQNEAQ (reference sequence). This CDR3 has 14 amino acids. Here the CDR3 DNA reads TGTGCCAGCAGCCCGCACAGGGACACCGGGGAGCTGTTTTTT. Translated, it gives CASSPHRDTGELFF.

Regarding this clone: Mismatch with germline at one junction end may stem from a read error. The chain has TRBV28 and TRBJ2-5; tentatively, D is TRBD2 (6 bases). The germline V gene has CDR1 MDHEN and CDR2 SYDVKM. This CDR3 region has 13 residues. The CDR3 region has the DNA TGTACCAGCACCCCATACGGGGGAGAGACCCAGTACTTC. Amino acids: CTSTPYGGETQYF.

The rearrangement joins TRBV2 to TRBJ1-2, with 7 bases that match TRBD1. The CDR3 has 14 amino acids. V dropped 8 bases and J dropped 2; count of bases not matched to a gene: 8. Germline CDR1 and CDR2: SNHLY and FYNNEI. CDR3 sequence (DNA): TGTGCCAGCCGGGACAGCCAAAAGAACTATGGCTACACCTTC. Its translation is CASRDSQKNYGYTF.

The rearrangement joins TRBV15 to TRBJ1-5, with D perhaps TRBD1 (5 bases). CDR3 size: 17 residues. The V gene's germline CDR1 is LNHNV and CDR2 YYDKDF (reference sequence). V lost 0 bases and J lost 2, with 14 bases in between. CDR3 sequence reads: CATSRDLVGGGNQPQHF. The CDR3 coding sequence is TGTGCCACCAGCAGAGATCTCGTGGGGGGTGGCAATCAGCCCCAGCATTTT.

This chain joins TRBV28 and TRBJ2-7; 14 bases match TRBD2. V dropped 5 bases and J dropped 4; count of bases not matched to a gene: 16. The germline CDR1 and CDR2 sequences are MDHEN and SYDVKM. CDR3 length equals 19 residues. The CDR3 nucleotides read TGTGCCAGCAGTCCCCCCCCGGGGACTAGCGGGAGAGGGATTTACGAGCAGTACTTC. Encoded protein: CASSPPPGTSGRGIYEQYF.

V gene TRBV6-6 combines with J gene TRBJ2-3; TRBD2 might be the D (6 bases). The CDR3 has 14 residues. V lost 10 bases and J 2 bases, leaving 16 bases between the germline ends. Germline lookup yields CDR1 MNHNY and CDR2 SVGAGI (reference sequence). The CDR3 region is CATRGYRTTDTQYF. DNA of the CDR3: TGTGCCACCCGGGGGTACAGGACCACAGATACGCAGTATTTT.

The chain combines TRBV27 with TRBJ2-7; 9 nucleotides match TRBD1. CDR3 size: 14 residues. Germline V gene lookup returns CDR1 MNHEY and CDR2 SMNVEV (reference sequence). V lost 8 bases, J lost 5 bases, and 10 bases stayed unmatched. The CDR3 DNA follows: TGTGCCAGCCCCAAGAAACAGGGGGCCAACGAGCAGTACTTC. Translating it yields CASPKKQGANEQYF.

This chain connects TRBV12-3 or TRBV12-4 to TRBJ1-2; D unclear. Trimming shortened V by 4 bases and J by 0 bases, and 6 bases separated the two germline ends. The CDR3 has 13 residues. CDR3: CASSYGANYGYTF. The CDR3 DNA reads TGTGCCAGCAGTTACGGGGCTAACTATGGCTACACCTTC.

The gene calls are TRBV19 and TRBJ2-1, with 11 nucleotides matching TRBD2. The CDR3 is 16 amino acids. Germline assignment: CDR1 LNHDA and CDR2 SQIVND (reference sequence). With V trimmed by 4 bases and J by 4 bases, 6 bases remained unmatched. The DNA of the CDR3 is TGTGCCAGTAGTACAGGACTAGCGGGTTCGTACAATGAGCAGTTCTTC. It yields the protein CASSTGLAGSYNEQFF.

CDR3 nucleotide sequence: TGTGCCAGCAGTTTACTGAGGGGGACGGGCGGGGAGCAGTACTTC. It encodes CASSLLRGTGGEQYF. V and J are TRBV27 and TRBJ2-7, with a tentative D call TRBD1 (6 bases). The CDR3 is 15 residues long. V was cut by 2 bases and J by 7 bases, with 18 bases left in between. CDR1 is MNHEY and CDR2 is SMNVEV in the germline V gene (reference sequence).

The chain couples TRBV10-3 to TRBJ1-1, with 7 bases matching TRBD1. The CDR3 covers 14 residues. The germline gives CDR1 ENHRY, CDR2 SYGVKD. Trimming cost V 8 bases and J 4 bases; bases outside gene matches: 10. The CDR3 spells CAILGREGATEAFF. The CDR3 DNA reads TGTGCCATCTTGGGACGTGAGGGGGCCACTGAAGCTTTCTTT.

V usage is TRBV5-5 and J usage is TRBJ2-1; possibly TRBD2 for D (5 bases). Germline V lookup: CDR1 SGHKS, CDR2 YYEKEE (reference sequence). The CDR3 totals 16 residues. V gave up 4 bases and J gave up 0 bases, with 14 bases separating them. DNA for the CDR3: TGTGCCAGCAGCGGGCGGACTTCCAGCTCCTACAATGAGCAGTTCTTC. Its translation: CASSGRTSSSYNEQFF.

The chain joins TRBV7-2 to TRBJ2-5, with 7 nucleotides matching TRBD2. The germline V gene has CDR1 SGHTA and CDR2 FQGNSA. The CDR3 contains 16 residues. V trimming: 0 bases; J trimming: 3 bases; junction bases outside the gene matches: 7. DNA for the CDR3: TGTGCCAGCAGCTTAGCTTACGCGGGAGAGAAAGAGACCCAGTACTTC. This encodes CASSLAYAGEKETQYF.

V usage is TRBV7-6 and J usage is TRBJ2-2; TRBD2 is a possible D gene (5 bases). Germline CDR1 and CDR2: SGHVS and FNYEAQ. CDR3 size: 15 residues. Trimming shortened V by 4 bases and J by 9 bases, and 18 bases separated the two germline ends. Here the CDR3 DNA reads TGTGCCAGCAGCTCCGCCTCCCTGACTACGAGGGAGCTGTTTTTT. Translating it yields CASSSASLTTRELFF.

This sequence joins TRBV28 and TRBJ2-7, with D possibly being TRBD1 (5 bases). Germline CDR1 and CDR2: MDHEN and SYDVKM. The CDR3 is 15 residues long. Trimming pared 4 bases from V and 7 bases from J, leaving 20 bases between. Here the CDR3 DNA reads TGTGCCAGCAGTTCCCCTGGACCAAGGGGTAGAGAGCAGTACTTC. This encodes CASSSPGPRGREQYF.

The V and J genes are TRBV6-2 or TRBV6-3 and TRBJ1-2; the D gene is possibly TRBD1 (6 bases). Trimming took 2 bases from V and 7 from J, leaving 17 bases between them. In germline, CDR1 is MNHEY, CDR2 SVGEGT. CDR3 length: 15 amino acids. This CDR3 reads CASSYRYPPGVGYTF. The CDR3 DNA is TGTGCCAGCAGTTACCGGTACCCCCCAGGGGTTGGCTACACCTTC.

The chain carries TRBV6-4 and TRBJ2-7, with TRBD2 matching 8 bases. CDR1 is MRHNA, CDR2 SNTAGT, per germline. Trimming cost V 2 bases and J 2 bases; bases outside gene matches: 5. This CDR3 is 15 amino acids long. The CDR3 DNA reads TGTGCCAGCAGTGACCAAAGAGCGGGAGCCTACGAGCAGTACTTC. Encoded protein: CASSDQRAGAYEQYF.

The V and J genes are TRBV7-2 and TRBJ1-1; TRBD1 agrees at 8 bases. With 5 bases clipped from V and 11 bases from J, the junction kept 10 bases outside the gene matches. The CDR3 has 13 residues. From germline, CDR1 is SGHTA and CDR2 FQGNSA. CDR3 residues: CASSDRQGIRAFF. As DNA, the CDR3 is TGTGCCAGCAGCGACCGACAGGGGATCAGGGCTTTCTTT.

CDR3 DNA sequence: TGTGCCAGCAGCTTAGAGGTGGCAGGGGCAACCAAAGCTAACTATGGCTACACCTTC. It encodes CASSLEVAGATKANYGYTF. V gene TRBV7-6 combines with J gene TRBJ1-2, with D possibly TRBD1 on 6 matching bases. The CDR3 is 19 residues long. Trimming pared 1 base from V and 0 bases from J, leaving 21 bases between. CDR1 and CDR2 (germline): SGHVS, FNYEAQ.

The chain combines TRBV7-2 with TRBJ2-1, with TRBD1 as a possible D gene (6 bases). Germline CDR1 SGHTA, CDR2 FQGNSA. V lost 5 bases and J 0 bases, leaving 11 bases between the germline ends. This CDR3 comprises 15 residues. DNA for the CDR3: TGTGCCAGCAGCCCAACAGGGAACTCCTACAATGAGCAGTTCTTC. It yields the protein CASSPTGNSYNEQFF.

This clone was seen a few times. This rearrangement joins TRBV28 to TRBJ1-6, with TRBD1 matching 10 bases. Germline V gene data show CDR1 as MDHEN and CDR2 as SYDVKM. CDR3 length: 17 residues. V dropped 3 bases and J dropped 9; count of bases not matched to a gene: 11. The CDR3 is CASSLYSGTGVTSPLHF. The CDR3 DNA sequence: TGTGCCAGCAGTTTGTATTCAGGGACAGGGGTGACTTCACCCCTCCACTTT.

This clone was detected ten times or more. This chain uses TRBV19 with TRBJ1-4, with TRBD1 identical over 9 bases. The V and J ends lost 7 bases and 7 bases, in that order; junction bases with no gene match: 4. The CDR3 spans 13 residues. Germline values: CDR1 LNHDA, CDR2 SQIVND (reference sequence). In DNA form, the CDR3 reads TGTGCCAGTACCACAGGGGGCAGTGAAAAACTGTTTTTT. Translation: CASTTGGSEKLFF.

V is TRBV6-6 and J is TRBJ2-1; 11 bases fit TRBD2. The CDR3 runs to 15 residues. V shed 5 bases, J shed 6 bases, and the junction held 6 bases outside the gene matches. Germline V lookup: CDR1 MNHNY, CDR2 SVGAGI (reference sequence). The CDR3 coding sequence is TGTGCCAGCAGTACGGGGGGGACTAGCGGCAATGAGCAGTTCTTC. This codes for CASSTGGTSGNEQFF.